This TCR beta chain was sequenced in a study of cytomegalovirus exposure and HLA in healthy donors. Study results and caveats: By a later analysis, the bulk of CMV-associated TCR beta chains appeared HLA-restricted. After further analysis at a later stage, around 17,000 TCR beta sequences were associated with HLA alleles at 0.05 false discovery rate. Cytomegalovirus association was listed for about 160 TCR beta chains. Presence/absence results assume similar sequencing depth per donor, which may not hold.

Note on this clone: Its antigen remains unknown.

The PCR ran on 60 Vbeta and 13 Jbeta primers. The assay was immunoSEQ multiplex PCR, and TCRdb's table has in-frame clones only and misses some. The sample has 150,000 or so clones; 65% to 70% are singletons. This receptor was obtained from a man aged 30-40 years in good health and CMV-seropositive. Sequenced input: PBMCs.

The CDR3 is CATSREGSGSSPLHF. DNA of the CDR3: TGTGCCACCAGCAGAGAGGGGTCGGGGAGTTCACCCCTCCACTTT. This sequence joins TRBV15 and TRBJ1-6; the D is unclear. Germline assignment: CDR1 LNHNV and CDR2 YYDKDF (reference sequence). This CDR3 has 15 residues. With 0 bases removed from V and 9 bases from J, the gap between germline ends came to 12 bases.